One sample yielded the 13 T cell receptor beta chains listed below, sequenced in a study of cytomegalovirus exposure and HLA in healthy donors. Use of 60 Vbeta and 13 Jbeta primers characterized the PCR. The data were produced by immunoSEQ multiplex PCR, yet TCRdb's version contains in-frame clones alone and is incomplete. This table holds approximately 190,000 clones, about 83% found once. Sequenced: PBMCs. All receptors derive from a woman in her thirties in good health and CMV-seropositive.

The genes are TRBV4-1 and TRBJ2-3, with 11 nucleotides matching TRBD2. The ends lost 0 bases at V and 1 base at J; junction bases unmatched: 0. Germline CDR1 is MGHRA and CDR2 is YSYEKL. This CDR3 is 16 amino acids long. The CDR3 region has the DNA TGCGCCAGCAGCCAAGAACTAGCGGGGGGCACAGATACGCAGTATTTT. It yields the protein CASSQELAGGTDTQYF.

The chain joins TRBV5-1 to TRBJ2-2, with a tentative D call TRBD2 (6 bases). V was trimmed by 0 bases and J by 7 bases, leaving 19 bases between them. The germline CDR1 and CDR2 sequences are SGHRS and YFSETQ. The CDR3 loop spans 17 amino acids. CDR3: CASSLEEGWRGSGELFF. CDR3 coding DNA: TGCGCCAGCAGCTTGGAAGAGGGATGGAGGGGCAGCGGGGAGCTGTTTTTT.

The chain couples TRBV20-1 to TRBJ1-2; no reliable D call. CDR3 length: 11 amino acids. The germline V gene encodes CDR1 DFQATT and CDR2 SNEGSKA (reference sequence). The V gene lost 6 bases and the J gene lost 8 bases, with 13 bases spanning the gap. This CDR3 reads CSAPWPSGYTF. Here the CDR3 DNA reads TGCAGTGCCCCATGGCCATCCGGCTACACCTTC.

This chain uses TRBV4-1 with TRBJ1-1; 7 bases fit TRBD1. In germline, CDR1 is MGHRA, CDR2 YSYEKL. The CDR3 is made up of 15 amino acids. V lost 3 bases and J lost 2; bases outside the gene matches: 6. CDR3 nucleotides: TGCGCCAGCAGCCAGTCTCAGGGGGAAAACACTGAAGCTTTCTTT. Translation: CASSQSQGENTEAFF.

The rearrangement uses TRBV4-1 and TRBJ2-1; D gene ambiguous. V lost 0 bases to trimming and J lost 8 bases, with 11 bases between them. The germline gives CDR1 MGHRA, CDR2 YSYEKL. The CDR3 is made up of 14 amino acids. The CDR3 DNA follows: TGCGCCAGCAGCCAAGAACGCTACCTATATGAGCAGTTCTTC. This sequence encodes CASSQERYLYEQFF.

The sample holds one count of this clone. The chain carries TRBV6-1 and TRBJ1-2; D remains unclear. Between the trimmed V and J ends, which lost 4 bases and 5 bases, there was a span of 5 bases. Germline V gives CDR1 MNHNS, CDR2 SASEGT. The CDR3 totals 11 residues. The CDR3 DNA follows: TGTGCCAGCAGTGGCGGTTATGGCTACACCTTC. It codes for CASSGGYGYTF.

This clone was observed a single time. The chain recombines TRBV5-1 with TRBJ1-5; D is perhaps TRBD1 (5 bases). The CDR3 extends over 14 amino acids. Trimming stripped 5 bases from V and 7 bases from J, with 16 bases between. Germline CDR1 reads SGHRS; CDR2 reads YFSETQ. This CDR3 is CASSPGFLGQPQHF. The CDR3, as DNA: TGCGCCAGCAGTCCAGGGTTCCTGGGGCAGCCCCAGCATTTT.

The chain links TRBV10-3 to TRBJ2-5; D is undetermined. Trimming stripped 6 bases from V and 5 bases from J, with 16 bases between. The CDR3 has 14 amino acids. Germline V gene data show CDR1 as ENHRY and CDR2 as SYGVKD. The CDR3, as DNA: TGTGCCATCAGATCCCATGGGCCGATTGAGACCCAGTACTTC. Translated, it gives CAIRSHGPIETQYF.

V is TRBV6-4 and J is TRBJ2-7; D not certain. Germline V gives CDR1 MRHNA, CDR2 SNTAGT. The CDR3 is 15 residues long. Between the trimmed V and J ends, which lost 8 bases and 1 base, there was a span of 18 bases. The CDR3 DNA follows: TGTGCCAGCCTCCCCCCAGCGTGGCCTTCCTACGAGCAGTACTTC. This sequence encodes CASLPPAWPSYEQYF.

The chain has TRBV29-1 and TRBJ1-4; 9 bases are shared with TRBD1. The germline V gene encodes CDR1 SQVTM and CDR2 ANQGSEA. Trimming removed 0 bases from V and 5 bases from J; junction bases left unmatched: 1. The CDR3 sequence is 14 residues long. The CDR3 protein is CSVEEGTGNEKLFF. The DNA of the CDR3 is TGCAGCGTTGAAGAAGGGACAGGGAATGAAAAACTGTTTTTT.

Note on this clone: Its ends do not fully match the called genes, so a read error is possible. The chain employs TRBV11-2 and TRBJ2-1; tentative D call: TRBD2 (7 bases). The CDR3 is 17 amino acids. Germline V gene lookup returns CDR1 SGHAT and CDR2 FQNNGV. The CDR3 loop reads CASSLASRGGDPRGAIF. CDR3 nucleotide sequence: TGTGCCAGCAGCTTAGCCTCCCGAGGGGGGGACCCCCGGGGGGCGATCTTC.

The rearrangement joins TRBV7-9 to TRBJ2-3, with D perhaps TRBD1 (6 bases). Germline values: CDR1 SEHNR, CDR2 FQNEAQ (reference sequence). The CDR3 is 16 residues long. V lost 4 bases and J 0 bases, leaving 14 bases between the germline ends. The CDR3 DNA is TGTGCCAGCAGCTCCTCCGGGACACCTAGCACAGATACGCAGTATTTT. Amino acid sequence: CASSSSGTPSTDTQYF.

The chain recombines TRBV7-2 with TRBJ2-5; tentatively, D is TRBD2 (6 bases). The CDR3 has 13 amino acids. Germline V gives CDR1 SGHTA, CDR2 FQGNSA. Trimming pared 1 base from V and 6 bases from J, leaving 9 bases between. The CDR3 sequence is CASSLGGAKTQYF. As DNA, the CDR3 is TGTGCCAGCAGCTTAGGCGGGGCGAAGACCCAGTACTTC.